Listed below are T cell receptor beta chains from one sample, sequenced in a study of vaccination and CD4 T cells after COVID-19. Their antigen targets remain unknown. TCRdb re-called the PCR reads with MiXCR, one entry per CDR3 protein. In the table there are almost 20,000 distinct CDR3 sequences, about 56% of which are singletons. Sample: CD4+ T cells from blood, cultured in vitro. Receptor source: a human donor who had recovered from COVID-19. Each CDR3 is given with its conserved first and last residue. D genes are given only for firm matches. Rows may omit the clone size; those that give it use once, few, many or a size class.

CDR3	DNA	V	J	D	size	length
CSAKRTDYTGELFF	TGCAGTGCTAAAAGGACTGATTACACCGGGGAGCTGTTTTTT	TRBV20-1	TRBJ2-2	.	.	14
CASRKKGTSGLSISYEQYF	TGTGCCAGCAGAAAGAAGGGAACTAGCGGGCTATCTATCTCCTACGAGCAGTACTTC	TRBV7-2	TRBJ2-7	TRBD2	.	19
CASTEATRGTDTQYF	TGTGCCAGCACCGAAGCGACGAGGGGCACAGATACGCAGTATTTT	TRBV5-4	TRBJ2-3	.	.	15
CASSLSGGRMNTEAFF	TGTGCCAGCAGTTTATCAGGGGGCCGTATGAACACTGAAGCTTTCTTT	TRBV27	TRBJ1-1	TRBD1	few	16
CASSPQGATGANVLTF	TGTGCCAGCAGCCCGCAGGGGGCGACTGGGGCCAACGTCCTGACTTTC	TRBV7-9	TRBJ2-6	TRBD1	.	16
CASSHHFGPEGGAFF	TGTGCCAGCAGCCATCACTTTGGTCCGGAGGGAGGGGCTTTCTTT	TRBV3-1	TRBJ1-1	.	once	15
CASSKGGPSGPSTDTQYF	TGTGCCAGCAGCAAAGGGGGGCCTAGCGGCCCTAGCACAGATACGCAGTATTTT	TRBV21-1	TRBJ2-3	.	.	18
CSVAGGSNTDTQYF	TGCAGCGTTGCGGGAGGGTCGAACACAGATACGCAGTATTTT	TRBV29-1	TRBJ2-3	TRBD2	.	14
CASRIQGSNTGELFF	TGTGCCAGCAGAATACAGGGATCGAACACCGGGGAGCTGTTTTTT	TRBV6-1	TRBJ2-2	.	.	15
CATSQGRSSGEQYF	TGTGCCACCAGTCAGGGGCGCTCCTCGGGAGAGCAGTACTTC	TRBV24-1	TRBJ2-7	.	.	14
CASSKGRVTSGNEQFF	TGTGCCAGCAGCAAAGGGCGGGTGACTAGCGGGAATGAGCAGTTCTTC	TRBV21-1	TRBJ2-1	.	.	16
CASSDRSNKGGYTF	TGTGCCAGCAGTGACCGTTCGAACAAAGGTGGCTACACCTTC	TRBV2	TRBJ1-2	.	few	14
CASSELVGQGDGYTF	TGTGCCAGCAGTGAATTAGTTGGACAGGGGGATGGCTACACCTTC	TRBV6-1	TRBJ1-2	TRBD1	few	15
CASSERDTGYEQYF	TGCGCCAGCAGTGAGAGGGACACGGGCTACGAGCAGTACTTC	TRBV10-2	TRBJ2-7	.	.	14
CASSIQDGTYGYTF	TGTGCCAGTAGTATACAGGACGGAACCTATGGCTACACCTTC	TRBV19	TRBJ1-2	.	.	14
CASSGTGGSTGELFF	TGTGCCAGTAGCGGGACAGGGGGTAGCACCGGGGAGCTGTTTTTT	TRBV19	TRBJ2-2	TRBD1	.	15
CASSQEAGGAEQYF	TGCGCCAGCAGCCAAGAGGCGGGGGGGGCCGAGCAGTACTTC	TRBV4-3	TRBJ2-7	TRBD2	.	14
CSARSETIGSREQYF	TGCAGTGCTAGATCGGAGACTATCGGGAGTCGCGAGCAGTACTTC	TRBV20-1	TRBJ2-7	.	.	15
CASSIRGETQYF	TGTGCCAGTAGTATTAGGGGAGAGACCCAGTACTTC	TRBV19	TRBJ2-5	.	.	12
CATTPPIGTTGANVLTF	TGTGCCACCACCCCGCCGATCGGGACCACTGGGGCCAACGTCCTGACTTTC	TRBV18	TRBJ2-6	.	.	17
CASSSEGGRNTGELFF	TGTGCCAGCAGCTCCGAGGGGGGCCGGAACACCGGGGAGCTGTTTTTT	TRBV7-7	TRBJ2-2	.	once	16
CAISDRLDQETQYF	TGTGCCATCAGTGACAGGCTAGACCAAGAGACCCAGTACTTC	TRBV10-3	TRBJ2-5	.	.	14
CASSPGWAAYGYTF	TGTGCCAGCTCACCGGGGTGGGCAGCCTATGGCTACACCTTC	TRBV18	TRBJ1-2	.	.	14
CASSSRVSTDTQYF	TGTGCCAGCAGCTCCAGGGTTAGCACAGATACGCAGTATTTT	TRBV5-4	TRBJ2-3	.	.	14
CASSGGRTNSGTEAFF	TGTGCCAGTAGTGGGGGCAGAACGAACTCGGGCACTGAAGCTTTCTTT	TRBV19	TRBJ1-1	.	.	16
CASSISIRDGYTF	TGTGCCAGTAGTATATCGATCAGGGACGGCTACACCTTC	TRBV19	TRBJ1-2	.	.	13
CASSLGGQGAWDIQYF	TGTGCCAGCAGCTTGGGAGGACAGGGGGCCTGGGACATTCAGTACTTC	TRBV5-8	TRBJ2-4	TRBD1	.	16
CASSFGRANYGYTF	TGTGCCAGCAGTTTTGGCCGGGCTAACTATGGCTACACCTTC	TRBV27	TRBJ1-2	.	few	14
CASSEHSGGQETQYF	TGTGCCAGTAGTGAACATAGCGGGGGACAAGAGACCCAGTACTTC	TRBV19	TRBJ2-5	TRBD2	once	15
CASSPAGGPYNEQFF	TGTGCCAGCAGCCCAGCGGGAGGGCCCTACAATGAGCAGTTCTTC	TRBV6-1	TRBJ2-1	TRBD2	.	15